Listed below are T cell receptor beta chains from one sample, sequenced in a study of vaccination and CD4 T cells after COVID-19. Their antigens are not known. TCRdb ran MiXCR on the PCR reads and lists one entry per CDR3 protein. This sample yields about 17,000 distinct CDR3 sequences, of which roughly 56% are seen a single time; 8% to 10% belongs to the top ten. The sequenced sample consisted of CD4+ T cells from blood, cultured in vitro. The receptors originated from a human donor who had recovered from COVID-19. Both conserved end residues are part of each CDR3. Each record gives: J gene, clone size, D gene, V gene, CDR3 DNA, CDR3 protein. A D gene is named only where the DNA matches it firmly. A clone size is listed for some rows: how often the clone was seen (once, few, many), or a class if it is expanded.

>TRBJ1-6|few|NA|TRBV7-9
TGTGCCAGCAGCTTAGAGGGGGGATCACCCCTCCACTTT
CASSLEGGSPLHF
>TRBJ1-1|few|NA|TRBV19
TGTGCCAGTAGTATATCGGTGGCAACTGAAGCTTTCTTT
CASSISVATEAFF
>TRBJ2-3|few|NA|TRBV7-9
TGTGCCAGCAGCTTAGCGCTAGGGCCAGATACGCAGTATTTT
CASSLALGPDTQYF
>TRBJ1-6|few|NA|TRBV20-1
TGCAGTGCTATTAACGATTTACTCTCCTATAATTCACCCCTCCACTTT
CSAINDLLSYNSPLHF
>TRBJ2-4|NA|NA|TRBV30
TGTGCCTGGAGTTTGACAGGGAGGGGGAACATTCAGTACTTC
CAWSLTGRGNIQYF
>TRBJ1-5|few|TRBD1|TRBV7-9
TGTGCCAGCAGCCGGGGACAGTATAGCAATCAGCCCCAGCATTTT
CASSRGQYSNQPQHF
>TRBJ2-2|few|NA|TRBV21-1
TGTGCCAGCAGCCGGGACTTATACACCGGGGAGCTGTTTTTT
CASSRDLYTGELFF
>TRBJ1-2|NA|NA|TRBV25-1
TGTGCCAGCAGTGCAGACCTATCCACTGGCTACACCTTC
CASSADLSTGYTF
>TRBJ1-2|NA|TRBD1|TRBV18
TGTGCCAGCTCCCGGACCCTGCCGGGACAGGGTGATGAGGGCTACACCTTC
CASSRTLPGQGDEGYTF
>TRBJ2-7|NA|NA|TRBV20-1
TGCAGTGCTAGAGATTGGGGGGGCGGGAGTGAGACCGAGCAGTACTTC
CSARDWGGGSETEQYF
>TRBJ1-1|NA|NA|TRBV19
TGTGCCAGTAGTATTACCTGGGGAACTGAAGCTTTCTTT
CASSITWGTEAFF
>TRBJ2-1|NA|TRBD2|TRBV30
TGTGCCTTCTCACTAGCGGGAGGGTCCTCTCAGTTCTTC
CAFSLAGGSSQFF
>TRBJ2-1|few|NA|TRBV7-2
TGTGCCAGCAGCCTACTAGGTCCTCTCTCCTACAATGAGCAGTTCTTC
CASSLLGPLSYNEQFF
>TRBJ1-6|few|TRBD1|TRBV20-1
TGCAGTGCTACTCCGCCGGGACAGGGGCATAATTCACCCCTCCACTTT
CSATPPGQGHNSPLHF
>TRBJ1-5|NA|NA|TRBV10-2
TGCGCCAGCAGTGAAGGAGGGCAGGGAGACGGGGCTTATCAGCCCCAGCATTTT
CASSEGGQGDGAYQPQHF
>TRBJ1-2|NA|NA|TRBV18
TGTGCCAGCACAGAATCCCAGGGGATCCGTGGTGGCTACACCTTC
CASTESQGIRGGYTF
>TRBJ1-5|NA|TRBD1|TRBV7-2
TGTGCCAGCAGCTCTGGGACAGGGGGCAATCAGCCCCAGCATTTT
CASSSGTGGNQPQHF
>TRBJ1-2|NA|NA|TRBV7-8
TGTGCCAGCAGCCCGGGCCGGCCGAGCTATGGCTACACCTTC
CASSPGRPSYGYTF
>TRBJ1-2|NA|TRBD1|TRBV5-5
TGTGCCAGCAACACAGGGGTTTTGGACTATGGCTACACCTTC
CASNTGVLDYGYTF
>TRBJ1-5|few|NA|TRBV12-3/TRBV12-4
TGTGCCAGCAGTCCCTACAATCAGCCCCAGCATTTT
CASSPYNQPQHF
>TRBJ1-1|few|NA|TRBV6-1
TGTGCCAGCACTGAGTCTCGGGCAGATGGTGAAGCTTTCTTT
CASTESRADGEAFF
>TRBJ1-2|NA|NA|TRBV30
TGTGCCTGGAGATGGAGACCGCAAATCTATGGCTACACCTTC
CAWRWRPQIYGYTF
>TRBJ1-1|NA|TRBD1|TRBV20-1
TGCAGTGCTAGCCAACTCCCAGGGGGGTACACTGAAGCTTTCTTT
CSASQLPGGYTEAFF
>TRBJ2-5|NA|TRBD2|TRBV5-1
TGCGCCAGCAGCTTGGGCTCGCGGATGGGGGGGCAAGAGACCCAGTACTTC
CASSLGSRMGGQETQYF
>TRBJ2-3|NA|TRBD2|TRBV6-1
TGTGCCAGCCGACTAGCGGGAGCCTTTACGCAGTATTTT
CASRLAGAFTQYF